The source of this T cell receptor (beta chain) is a study of shared clonotypes between healthy human individuals. Profiling relied on immunoSEQ multiplex PCR, and the TCRdb table lists in-frame clones only, not all of them. Here the sample spans around 500,000 clones, around 79% being singletons. V lost 3 bases to trimming and J lost 5 bases, with 13 bases between them. The CDR3 extends over 14 amino acids. Looked up from germline, CDR1 is LNHDA and CDR2 is SQIVND (reference sequence). V gene TRBV19 combines with J gene TRBJ1-1; D unresolved. The TCR originated in a woman in her thirties or forties in good health. Some clones in this sample may be carry-over from other donors' samples. The material sequenced was PBMCs. CDR3 bases: TGTGCCAGTAGTATCGAGACGGGGAGGACTGAAGCTTTCTTT. Translating gives CASSIETGRTEAFF. The full variable domain, with the rest looked up from reference TRBV19 and TRBJ1-1, is DGGITQSPKYLFRKEGQNVTLSCEQNLNHDAMYWYRQDPGQGLRLIYYSQIVNDFQKGDIAEGYSVSREKKESFPLTVTSAQKNPTAFYLCASSIETGRTEAFFGQGTRLTVV.